A selection of T cell receptor beta chains follows, all from one sample in a study of T cells after yellow fever vaccination. Each CDR3 protein is one row after TCRdb ran MiXCR on the 5' RACE reads. The data contain 310,000 or so distinct CDR3 sequences, more than 3% of them singletons. Sequencing was performed on PBMCs, taken on the day of the yellow fever booster vaccination. Source of these receptors: a man younger than 35 who received the YFV17D yellow fever vaccine. Both conserved end residues are part of each CDR3. D genes are given only for firm matches. Where a row states a size, it is once, few, many or the class of an expanded clone; other rows omit it.

TRBV5-1,14,TRBJ1-2,-,few,CASSLEWGNYGYTF,TGCGCCAGCAGCTTGGAGTGGGGAAACTATGGCTACACCTTC
TRBV6-1,16,TRBJ1-5,-,-,CASSEGAGGASQPQHF,TGTGCCAGCAGTGAGGGGGCCGGAGGGGCCAGTCAGCCCCAGCATTTT
TRBV9,12,TRBJ2-2,-,many,CASSVPPGELFF,TGTGCCAGCAGCGTCCCTCCTGGGGAGCTGTTTTTT
TRBV6-1,13,TRBJ1-6,-,few,CASSDGRGSPLHF,TGTGCCAGCAGTGACGGTCGGGGTTCACCCCTCCACTTT
TRBV6-6,16,TRBJ2-1,-,-,CASSSSSGKAYNEQFF,TGTGCCAGCTCCTCCTCGTCAGGGAAAGCCTACAATGAGCAGTTCTTC
TRBV5-5,12,TRBJ2-3,-,many,CASSPLMDTQYF,TGTGCCAGCAGCCCACTGATGGATACGCAGTATTTT
TRBV12-3/TRBV12-4,13,TRBJ2-1,TRBD2,many,CASRWSGGNEQFF,TGTGCCAGCAGATGGTCGGGGGGGAATGAGCAGTTCTTC
TRBV4-1,14,TRBJ2-7,-,few,CASSQGRVDYEQYF,TGCGCCAGCAGCCAGGGGAGAGTCGACTACGAGCAGTACTTC
TRBV7-9,14,TRBJ1-4,TRBD1,many,CATANTGGGEKLFF,TGTGCCACCGCAAACACAGGGGGCGGTGAAAAACTGTTTTTT
TRBV20-1,15,TRBJ2-7,-,few,CSARDQLQDTYEQYF,TGCAGTGCTAGAGATCAGCTACAGGATACCTACGAGCAGTACTTC
TRBV7-8,18,TRBJ1-5,TRBD1,many,CASSLAGRRGPVNQPQHF,TGTGCCAGCAGCTTAGCCGGGAGGAGGGGGCCCGTCAATCAGCCCCAGCATTTT
TRBV10-3,14,TRBJ1-1,-,few,CAISESRLNTEAFF,TGTGCCATCAGTGAGTCGAGATTGAACACTGAAGCTTTCTTT
TRBV4-3,18,TRBJ2-1,-,many,CASSQSIRDLSFYNEQFF,TGCGCCAGCAGCCAATCAATCAGGGACCTCTCATTTTACAATGAGCAGTTCTTC
TRBV7-9,17,TRBJ1-6,-,few,CASTPSGTSSYNSPLHF,TGTGCCAGCACCCCGTCGGGGACGAGCTCCTATAATTCACCCCTCCACTTT
TRBV20-1,14,TRBJ1-5,-,-,CSARHRTADQPQHF,TGCAGTGCTAGACATCGGACAGCTGATCAGCCCCAGCATTTT
TRBV6-5,15,TRBJ1-5,-,-,CASSYGSYGNQPQHF,TGTGCCAGCAGTTACGGCAGTTATGGGAATCAGCCCCAGCATTTT
TRBV7-2,14,TRBJ2-3,-,-,CASSLAPSSWFGYF,TGTGCCAGCAGCTTAGCCCCCAGCTCCTGGTTTGGGTATTTT
TRBV27,15,TRBJ2-5,-,-,CASSLTAGRQETQYF,TGTGCCAGCAGTTTAACGGCGGGGAGGCAAGAGACCCAGTACTTC
TRBV7-2,15,TRBJ1-1,-,many,CASSFTGLGNTEAFF,TGTGCCAGCAGCTTTACAGGGCTCGGGAACACTGAAGCTTTCTTT
TRBV20-1,15,TRBJ2-7,-,-,CSARDLELSSYEQYF,TGCAGTGCTAGAGATTTGGAATTGAGCTCCTACGAGCAGTACTTC
TRBV6-2/TRBV6-3,14,TRBJ2-1,-,few,CASSPTGPYNEQFF,TGTGCCAGCAGTCCCACAGGACCCTACAATGAGCAGTTCTTC
TRBV20-1,14,TRBJ2-2,-,many,CSARDLGGTGELFF,TGCAGTGCTAGGGACCTTGGGGGCACCGGGGAGCTGTTTTTT
TRBV7-2,13,TRBJ1-6,-,many,CASSSDGDSPLHF,TGTGCCAGCAGCTCGGACGGGGATTCACCCCTCCACTTT
TRBV7-2,14,TRBJ1-1,-,many,CASSLGAHGTEAFF,TGTGCCAGCAGCTTAGGGGCGCATGGCACTGAAGCTTTCTTT
TRBV20-1,14,TRBJ1-3,-,many,CSASRGTPGNTIYF,TGCAGTGCTAGCCGAGGGACCCCTGGAAACACCATATATTTT
TRBV5-1,17,TRBJ2-5,TRBD2,few,CASSLAGGTYNQETQYF,TGCGCCAGCAGCTTGGCCGGGGGGACCTACAACCAAGAGACCCAGTACTTC
TRBV5-1,14,TRBJ1-2,TRBD1,-,CASSFTGEANGYTF,TGCGCCAGCAGCTTCACAGGGGAGGCGAACGGCTACACCTTC
TRBV19,16,TRBJ2-1,TRBD2,many,CASTWPSGGAMDEQFF,TGTGCCAGTACGTGGCCTAGCGGGGGGGCCATGGATGAGCAGTTCTTC
TRBV6-2/TRBV6-3,14,TRBJ1-5,-,few,CASSSRPWDQPQHF,TGTGCCAGCAGTTCGCGGCCCTGGGATCAGCCCCAGCATTTT
TRBV7-9,16,TRBJ1-1,-,-,CASNEIPRGANTEAFF,TGTGCCAGCAACGAAATCCCCCGGGGGGCGAACACTGAAGCTTTCTTT
TRBV24-1,15,TRBJ2-5,TRBD1,many,CATSEPGGKQETQYF,TGTGCCACCAGTGAACCAGGGGGAAAGCAAGAGACCCAGTACTTC
TRBV23-1,19,TRBJ2-2,-,many,CASSQSAHGGFANTGELFF,TGCGCCAGCAGTCAATCGGCGCATGGTGGATTCGCGAACACCGGGGAGCTGTTTTTT
TRBV13,13,TRBJ2-7,TRBD1,few,CASSLGQGWEQYF,TGTGCCAGCAGCCTTGGACAGGGGTGGGAGCAGTACTTC
TRBV5-1,17,TRBJ2-7,-,many,CASSNQPPGSMGYEQYF,TGCGCCAGCAGCAACCAACCTCCGGGCTCTATGGGCTACGAGCAGTACTTC
TRBV7-9,12,TRBJ2-4,-,many,CASDEAKNIQYF,TGTGCCAGCGATGAAGCCAAAAACATTCAGTACTTC
TRBV6-6,14,TRBJ2-1,TRBD2,many,CATYWPAGGYEQFF,TGTGCCACCTACTGGCCAGCGGGGGGGTATGAGCAGTTCTTC
TRBV7-2,13,TRBJ1-1,-,-,CASKGFMNTEAFF,TGTGCCAGTAAAGGGTTTATGAACACTGAAGCTTTCTTT
TRBV4-2,15,TRBJ2-5,-,-,CASSQAAAGLETQYF,TGTGCCAGCAGCCAAGCGGCAGCAGGGCTGGAGACCCAGTACTTC
TRBV29-1,13,TRBJ2-5,-,many,CSVVEGRVETQYF,TGCAGCGTTGTGGAGGGTAGGGTCGAGACCCAGTACTTC